The rows below give T cell receptor beta chains drawn from one sample of a study of T cell responses to AZD1222 COVID-19 vaccine. The repertoire was sequenced with immunoSEQ multiplex PCR; TCRdb's copy has only in-frame clones and lacks some. The table shows 95,000 to 150,000 clones, with about nine tenths occurring only once. Material: peripheral blood, obtained on day 0 of AZD1222 vaccination. Receptor source: an adult in good health. The CDR3 runs from the conserved cysteine through the conserved F or W. The order of the fields is V gene, J gene, clone size, D gene, CDR3 protein, CDR3 DNA. D genes are given only for firm matches. Expanded clones get a size class; other rows say once, few or many, or leave the size out.

>TRBV6-5|TRBJ1-4|NA|NA
CASREVINEKLFF
TGTGCCAGCAGAGAGGTGATTAATGAAAAACTGTTTTTT
>TRBV10-3|TRBJ2-5|NA|NA
CAISAGSAGSQETQYF
TGTGCCATCAGCGCAGGGTCGGCGGGGAGCCAAGAGACCCAGTACTTC
>TRBV18|TRBJ1-1|NA|NA
CASSGQLDTEAFF
TGTGCCAGCTCCGGACAGTTGGACACTGAAGCTTTCTTT
>TRBV7-2|TRBJ2-7|NA|NA
CASSKGGSSYEQYF
TGTGCCAGCAGCAAAGGGGGGAGCTCCTACGAGCAGTACTTC
>TRBV9|TRBJ2-2|NA|TRBD1
CASSVVDRGTGELFF
TGTGCCAGCAGCGTAGTTGACAGGGGAACCGGGGAGCTGTTTTTT
>TRBV11-2|TRBJ1-1|NA|NA
CASSLGGSQEAFF
TGTGCCAGCAGCTTAGGCGGCAGCCAGGAAGCTTTCTTT
>TRBV5-6|TRBJ1-1|NA|NA
CASSLGSVGRAEAFF
TGTGCCAGCAGCTTGGGTTCAGTAGGTCGCGCTGAAGCTTTCTTT
>TRBV6-5|TRBJ1-2|NA|TRBD1
CATRSPGQNYGYTF
TGTGCCACCCGCAGCCCGGGACAGAACTATGGCTACACCTTC
>TRBV7-9|TRBJ1-1|NA|NA
CASSLSILEAFF
TGTGCCAGCAGCTTATCCATCCTTGAAGCTTTCTTT
>TRBV2|TRBJ2-5|NA|NA
CASSGAYF
TGTGCCAGCAGTGGGGCGTACTTC
>TRBV3-1/TRBV3-2|TRBJ2-2|NA|TRBD2
CASSQLPSGGTGELFF
TGTGCCAGCAGCCAGCTCCCTAGCGGGGGCACCGGGGAGCTGTTTTTT
>TRBV5-8|TRBJ1-3|NA|NA
CASSPTGWNSGNTIYF
TGTGCCAGCAGCCCAACTGGGTGGAACTCTGGAAACACCATATATTTT
>TRBV5-4|TRBJ1-5|NA|NA
CASSPGGSNQPQHF
TGTGCCAGCAGCCCCGGCGGTAGCAATCAGCCCCAGCATTTT
>TRBV4-2|TRBJ2-3|NA|NA
CASSQDMGATDTQYF
TGTGCCAGCAGCCAAGATATGGGGGCCACAGATACGCAGTATTTT
>TRBV6-2/TRBV6-3|TRBJ1-5|NA|NA
CASSHGAAFSNQPQHF
TGTGCCAGCAGCCATGGCGCAGCTTTTTCCAATCAGCCCCAGCATTTT
>TRBV11-3|TRBJ1-1|NA|NA
CASSLGRTEAFF
TGTGCCAGCAGCTTAGGAAGGACTGAAGCTTTCTTT
>TRBV5-4|TRBJ2-5|NA|TRBD1
CASSSRDRALETQYF
TGTGCCAGCAGCTCACGGGACAGAGCGTTAGAGACCCAGTACTTC
>TRBV7-9|TRBJ2-5|NA|TRBD1
CASSLGTGSRTQYF
TGTGCCAGCAGCTTAGGGACAGGATCACGGACCCAGTACTTC
>TRBV9|TRBJ1-3|NA|NA
CASSVVSGSGNTIYF
TGTGCCAGCAGCGTAGTCTCCGGCTCTGGAAACACCATATATTTT
>TRBV9|TRBJ2-7|NA|NA
CASSATGTTYEQYF
TGTGCCAGCAGCGCCACCGGGACAACCTACGAGCAGTACTTC
>TRBV15|TRBJ2-7|NA|NA
CATSRGIAGPWEQYF
TGTGCCACCAGCAGAGGGATTGCAGGCCCGTGGGAGCAGTACTTC
>TRBV18|TRBJ1-5|NA|TRBD1
CASSPGTGLNQPQHF
TGTGCCAGCTCACCGGGGACAGGGCTCAATCAGCCCCAGCATTTT
>TRBV19|TRBJ2-3|NA|NA
CASCGRVTDTQYF
TGTGCCAGTTGCGGCAGGGTCACAGATACGCAGTATTTT
>TRBV27|TRBJ2-3|NA|NA
CASNPIAFTDTQYF
TGTGCCAGCAACCCAATTGCTTTCACAGATACGCAGTATTTT
>TRBV6-1|TRBJ1-3|NA|NA
CASSEQGLGLSGNTIYF
TGTGCCAGCAGTGAGCAGGGCCTGGGACTCTCTGGAAACACCATATATTTT
>TRBV19|TRBJ2-7|once|NA
CASSPPPGRRTYEQYF
TGTGCCAGTAGTCCCCCGCCGGGACGGAGAACCTACGAGCAGTACTTC
>TRBV7-8|TRBJ1-1|NA|NA
CASSSTLGGTEAFF
TGTGCCAGCAGCTCCACCCTTGGGGGCACTGAAGCTTTCTTT
>TRBV18|TRBJ2-5|NA|NA
CASSSSRETQYF
TGTGCCAGCTCCAGCTCCCGGGAGACCCAGTACTTC
>TRBV27|TRBJ2-2|NA|NA
CASSLYQGLKKELFF
TGTGCCAGCAGTTTATATCAGGGCCTGAAGAAGGAGCTGTTTTTT
>TRBV19|TRBJ1-2|NA|TRBD1
CASSPWTGRDGYTF
TGTGCCAGTAGTCCCTGGACAGGCAGGGATGGCTACACCTTC
>TRBV11-2|TRBJ2-5|NA|TRBD2
CASSLGRGAGGPGETQYF
TGTGCCAGCAGCTTGGGGCGGGGAGCGGGGGGGCCTGGAGAGACCCAGTACTTC
>TRBV10-3|TRBJ1-4|NA|NA
CATGTATTNEKLFF
TGTGCCACGGGGACGGCAACAACTAATGAAAAACTGTTTTTT
>TRBV7-8|TRBJ2-3|NA|TRBD2
CASSRTSGGTDTQYF
TGTGCCAGCAGCCGGACTAGCGGGGGCACAGATACGCAGTATTTT
>TRBV6-2/TRBV6-3|TRBJ1-2|few|TRBD1
CASSDRGRNYGYTF
TGTGCCAGCAGTGACAGGGGGCGTAACTATGGCTACACCTTC
>TRBV23-1|TRBJ2-3|NA|TRBD1
CASSQSGVPGQGRVSNGTDTQYF
TGCGCCAGCAGTCAATCGGGGGTCCCGGGACAGGGTCGTGTGAGTAATGGCACAGATACGCAGTATTTT
>TRBV4-2|TRBJ2-7|few|NA
CASSQSSGYEQYF
TGTGCCAGCAGCCAAAGTAGCGGCTACGAGCAGTACTTC
>TRBV29-1|TRBJ2-7|NA|NA
CSVEGRADEQYF
TGCAGCGTTGAGGGTAGGGCCGACGAGCAGTACTTC
>TRBV11-2|TRBJ2-2|NA|NA
CASSLGLTNTGELFF
TGTGCCAGCAGCTTGGGACTTACGAACACCGGGGAGCTGTTTTTT
>TRBV18|TRBJ1-5|few|NA
CASSGVPGQFQHF
TGTGCCAGCTCCGGGGTCCCGGGACAATTTCAGCATTTT
>TRBV18|TRBJ1-2|once|NA
CASSPTQGTTGGYTF
TGTGCCAGCTCACCCACGCAAGGGACCACGGGTGGCTACACCTTC
>TRBV3-1/TRBV3-2|TRBJ2-1|NA|NA
CASRDPFLRYYNEQFF
TGTGCCAGCAGGGACCCCTTTCTGCGGTACTACAATGAGCAGTTCTTC
>TRBV9|TRBJ2-5|NA|NA
CASSVGQSQETQYF
TGTGCCAGCAGCGTAGGCCAGTCCCAAGAGACCCAGTACTTC
>TRBV19|TRBJ1-4|once|NA
CASSLGMGVKKLFF
TGTGCCAGTAGTTTAGGGATGGGTGTGAAAAAACTGTTTTTT
>TRBV5-1|TRBJ2-7|NA|TRBD1
CASSLENRGIYEQYF
TGCGCCAGCAGCTTGGAGAACAGGGGAATCTACGAGCAGTACTTC
>TRBV15|TRBJ1-4|NA|TRBD1
CATSIRQGTNEKLFF
TGTGCCACCAGCATCCGACAGGGAACTAATGAAAAACTGTTTTTT
>TRBV7-9|TRBJ1-6|NA|NA
CASSLVAASSPLHF
TGTGCCAGCAGCTTAGTGGCCGCGAGTTCACCCCTCCACTTT
>TRBV4-1|TRBJ2-7|NA|NA
CASSQANRASSYEQYF
TGCGCCAGCAGCCAGGCCAACAGGGCATCCTCCTACGAGCAGTACTTC
>TRBV5-4|TRBJ1-6|NA|TRBD1
CASSPRTGGSNSPLHF
TGTGCCAGCAGCCCAAGGACAGGGGGATCTAATTCACCCCTCCACTTT
>TRBV20-1|TRBJ1-1|NA|NA
CSASYSAGTEAFF
TGCAGTGCTAGTTATTCGGCGGGTACAGAAGCTTTCTTT
>TRBV6-1|TRBJ2-2|NA|NA
CASSETQTRHGELFF
TGTGCCAGCAGTGAGACTCAGACCCGCCACGGGGAGCTGTTTTTT
>TRBV6-1|TRBJ1-2|NA|NA
CASSENSPGAVNYGYTF
TGTGCCAGCAGTGAAAACTCGCCGGGGGCTGTTAACTATGGCTACACCTTC
>TRBV25-1|TRBJ1-1|NA|NA
CASSLVGVAFF
TGTGCCAGCAGTTTGGTTGGGGTAGCTTTCTTT
>TRBV27|TRBJ1-4|NA|TRBD1
CASSLSTGAGEKLFF
TGTGCCAGCAGTTTATCTACAGGGGCCGGTGAAAAACTGTTTTTT
>TRBV4-1|TRBJ2-5|NA|NA
CASSQTLQGTQETQYF
TGCGCCAGCAGCCAGACCCTCCAGGGGACCCAAGAGACCCAGTACTTC
>TRBV6-5|TRBJ2-3|NA|TRBD2
CASGSGGLGTDTQYF
TGTGCCAGCGGTAGCGGGGGGCTTGGCACAGATACGCAGTATTTT
>TRBV6-2/TRBV6-3|TRBJ2-7|NA|NA
CASSYLEGEGSEQYF
TGTGCCAGCAGTTACTTGGAGGGGGAGGGATCGGAGCAGTACTTC
>TRBV4-1|TRBJ2-7|NA|TRBD1
CASSKDRVRHEQYF
TGCGCCAGCAGCAAAGACAGGGTTCGCCACGAGCAGTACTTC